This T cell receptor (beta chain) was identified in a study of blood T cell repertoires in COVID-19. Profiled with immunoSEQ multiplex PCR; TCRdb holds only in-frame clones, not every one. The table lists about 150,000 clones, 84% of them singletons, with around 9.9% in the top ten. Sample: peripheral blood. This clonotype originated in a man aged 70 or older with active or convalescent COVID-19.

This CDR3 is CAWSTSEVFYEQYF. CDR3 sequence (DNA): TGTGCCTGGAGTACTAGCGAGGTGTTCTACGAGCAGTACTTC. The rearrangement joins TRBV30 to TRBJ2-7; TRBD2 agrees at 7 bases. Unmatched junction bases numbered 7, after V lost 2 bases and J lost 3 bases. The CDR3 covers 14 residues. Germline CDR1 GTSNPN, CDR2 SVGIG (reference sequence). Drawing the rest from reference TRBV30 and TRBJ2-7, the complete variable domain is SQTIHQWPATLVQPVGSPLSLECTVEGTSNPNLYWYRQAAGRGLQLLFYSVGIGQISSEVPQNLSASRPQDRQFILSSKKLLLSDSGFYLCAWSTSEVFYEQYFGPGTRLTVT.